The 4 T cell receptor beta chains presented below share a single source sample, sequenced in a study of T cell changes during pregnancy in multiple sclerosis. Profiled with immunoSEQ multiplex PCR; TCRdb holds only in-frame clones, not every one. The sample has approximately 20,000 clones, 80% to 90% seen once. The starting material was CD8+ T cells from peripheral blood mononuclear cells, obtained in the second trimester of pregnancy. These receptors were obtained from a female donor in good health, enrolled as a control in a pregnancy study.

This clone came up a few times. Other DNA sequences of this sample code for an identical CDR3. The CDR3 DNA follows: TGTGCCAGCAGTGACGGACAGGGGGCAGATACGCAGTATTTT. This encodes CASSDGQGADTQYF. The J gene is TRBJ2-3, the V gene TRBV6-4; 10 bases are a match to TRBD1. Germline V CDR1 and CDR2: MRHNA, SNTAGT. The CDR3 consists of 14 residues. V lost 2 bases and J lost 4; bases outside the gene matches: 0.

The chain carries TRBV5-6 and TRBJ2-7; possible D gene TRBD1, 6 bases. Trimming cost V 0 bases and J 3 bases, with 7 bases left between them. The CDR3 covers 13 residues. From germline, CDR1 is SGHDT and CDR2 YYEEEE. The CDR3 spells CASSLGTVYEQYF. CDR3 bases: TGTGCCAGCAGCTTGGGGACAGTCTACGAGCAGTACTTC.

In this sample, this clone turned up once. The rearrangement links TRBV28 to TRBJ2-7; D remains ambiguous. CDR1 MDHEN and CDR2 SYDVKM come from the germline V gene. Trimming took off 1 base at V and 2 bases at J, with 12 bases between the two ends. This CDR3 contains 15 residues. The DNA of the CDR3 is TGTGCCAGCAGTTTATATAGAGGCGTTACCTACGAGCAGTACTTC. Translated: CASSLYRGVTYEQYF. The whole variable domain, filled in from reference TRBV28 and TRBJ2-7, reads DVKVTQSSRYLVKRTGEKVFLECVQDMDHENMFWYRQDPGLGLRLIYFSYDVKMKEKGDIPEGYSVSREKKERFSLILESASTNQTSMYLCASSLYRGVTYEQYFGPGTRLTVT.

Only a few counts were recorded for this clone. This sequence joins TRBV9 and TRBJ2-7, with 8 bases matching TRBD2. The length of the CDR3 is 13 residues. Germline assignment: CDR1 SGDLS and CDR2 YYNGEE. The junction had 1 base not matched to a gene; V was cut back by 2 bases and J by 3 bases. In DNA form, the CDR3 reads TGTGCCAGCAGCGTCGGGACTAGCTACGAGCAGTACTTC. Protein product: CASSVGTSYEQYF. The variable domain in full, completed from reference TRBV9 and TRBJ2-7, reads DSGVTQTPKHLITATGQRVTLRCSPRSGDLSVYWYQQSLDQGLQFLIQYYNGEERAKGNILERFSAQQFPDLHSELNLSSLELGDSALYFCASSVGTSYEQYFGPGTRLTVT.